The text below deals with one TCR beta chain. Its recognized antigen is unknown. It has no much larger one-base neighbor in the sample; base qualities were not kept. The entry originates in a study of cytomegalovirus exposure and HLA in healthy donors (dated by TCRdb to 2017 to 2019). Study-wide context: An earlier analysis of 587 of the donors reported 250 to 350 Gb of sequence data and 90 million to 120 million unique TCR beta sequences obtained from roughly 170 million T cells. An early release covering about 600 HLA-typed donors comprised about 300 gigabases of sequencing data and roughly 86 million unique TCR sequences. The genetic ancestry cluster associated with self-reported Caucasian donors included around four fifths of the approximately 430 genotyped donors. The aim of the study was to test whether cataloging public T cell receptors could identify signatures of past pathogen exposure. The T cell repertoires of around 730 subjects were profiled by immunosequencing and related to cytomegalovirus serostatus. Besides the first cohort of around 700 subjects, a separate validation cohort made up of roughly 120 different subjects was used. To predict cytomegalovirus infection status, the study brought together high-throughput TCR immunosequencing, statistical association of individual TCRs with disease status, and machine learning. A later analysis re-examined previously published TCR beta repertoires from more than 650 donors and added high-resolution HLA genotyping to investigate patterns of TCR occurrence. The later analysis used no new phenotypic data to find candidate immune exposures, relying instead on TCR beta sequences and their occurrence across donors. An earlier analysis of several hundred of the donors applied high-throughput TCR beta sequencing to assess whether each TCR beta V gene segment acted as functional or pseudogenic. Donor age, sex, ethnicity and CMV serostatus were compiled alongside the repertoire data. A later genetic analysis used genome-wide SNP genotypes for about 65% of the roughly 700 donors, treating that subset as a discovery cohort. All discovery cohort repertoires had been generated on a single sequencing platform. Both class I and class II loci were covered by HLA typing, at four-digit resolution. Typing coverage differed by locus: A, B, C, DRB1 and DQB1 were typed in roughly 620-640 donors, DQA1 in about 560, DPA1 in around 610, and DPB1 in around 440. A few DR-DQ haplotypes were treated as single units for association and clustering because of strong linkage in the cohort. Across 300 to 500 genotyped donors of the cohort, an average of about 250,000 unique TCR beta nucleotide sequences per donor were sequenced, and roughly a sixth of those sequences were non-productive.

The cohort consisted of some 730 healthy bone marrow donors. At the time of sampling, every cohort member was nominally healthy, though immune exposures that went unrecorded were likely present. The donor was CMV seropositive and was included in the group of 290 or so seropositive cohort members. Each donor provided a peripheral blood sample, and peripheral blood mononuclear cells were used for TCR beta sequencing. Genomic DNA extraction from the blood cell samples was performed with the Qiagen DNeasy Blood Extraction Kit. What the research found in general, with its limitations: In a later analysis, TCR association rates were found to vary across HLA loci, with the most associated TCRs seen for DRB1 alleles and the fewest for HLA-C alleles. In a later analysis, most CMV-associated TCR beta chains were found to appear HLA-restricted, with HLA associations seemingly driven largely by CMV exposure. Immune exposure information for the cohort was limited to CMV serostatus. Cytomegalovirus status was reported to be diagnosed by the classifier with high specificity and sensitivity in both the original and validation cohorts. According to a later genetic analysis, donors in an Asian-associated ancestry cluster had fewer N-insertions in productive TCRs than the approximately 700-donor mean. Roughly uniform sequencing depth across donors was assumed in presence/absence analyses, although this assumption may not hold. Only TCR beta chains were sequenced in this cohort, and the absence of alpha or paired-chain data limited detectable features. A few of the identified cytomegalovirus-associated TCR beta chains were confirmed in vitro to be specific for cytomegalovirus antigens. A group of highly shared sequence variants was considered likely to be a technical artifact of the sequencing pipeline. A later analysis reported that several top co-occurrence clusters appeared linked to parvovirus B19, influenza, CMV and Epstein-Barr virus. An earlier analysis of around 600 of the donors showed that most TCR beta V segments appeared in productive rearrangements either about 87% or about 30% of the time, which broadly matched IMGT annotations. Because counts were too low, roughly 18 rarely observed V segments, including chromosome 9 orphons, were left out of the earlier analysis of several hundred of the donors. In a later analysis, HLA-associated TCR beta chains showed more clonal expansion and lower generation probabilities than non-associated chains that were equally common. Across donors, most TCR sequences were observed very rarely, whereas some public TCRs were present in many individuals. A later genetic analysis associated a missense DCLRE1C variant with V-gene and J-gene trimming of TCR beta chains, and an independent cohort replicated the association. In the study, 150 to 200 TCR beta chains were listed as associated with cytomegalovirus. The authors suggested that the approach could potentially be generalized to other disease states and immunological phenotypes. Some IMGT-functional V segments, including TRBV6-2 and TRBV6-3, could not be distinguished by the 87-base-pair reads and were therefore excluded. Because some donors lacked HLA typing at each locus, the association tests relied only on the typed subset. A further reported finding was that TCR beta sequences accurately predicted the HLA-A and HLA-B alleles for most subjects in the first cohort. At a false discovery rate of 0.05, a later analysis linked around 17,000 TCR beta sequences to specific HLA alleles. Assigning TCR associations to individual alleles was difficult when HLA alleles, especially DR and DQ, strongly co-occurred. Correlated functional status among segregating V segments might reflect linkage disequilibrium, but an unknown experimental factor could not be ruled out.

Germline trimming: 0 bases from V, 6 bases from J; junction bases outside gene matches: 2. CDR1 and CDR2, looked up from the germline V gene, are SGHRS and YFSETQ. Taken from cysteine to phenylalanine, the CDR3 has 14 residues. CDR3 DNA only is kept here, 42 bases in frame from base 1. The protocol used for the library was the immunoSEQ multiplex PCR assay. A mixture of 60 forward primers for TCR Vbeta segments and 13 reverse primers for TCR Jbeta segments was used in the multiplex PCR. Amplification of the CDR3 region of rearranged TCR beta genes was performed with a multiplex PCR assay on genomic DNA. The amplified TCR beta libraries were sequenced on the Illumina HiSeq System as 87-base-pair reads. In the source study's methods: Across the 666 repertoires, a later analysis counted 80 million or so unique TCR beta chains, approximately 12 million of which were shared by at least two donors. A nearest-neighbor algorithm error-corrected the raw reads and collapsed the reads into unique sequences, merging closely related sequences to remove PCR and sequencing errors. CDR3 sequences were aligned to IMGT reference sequences to assign V, D and J gene segments. Each retained sequence needed at least a six-nucleotide match to both a V gene segment and a J gene segment. Rearrangements were called productive when the CDR3 lacked stop codons and stayed in frame with V and J; all others were non-productive. Following IMGT convention, CDR3 was defined as the stretch from the second conserved V-encoded cysteine up to the conserved J-encoded phenylalanine. In an earlier analysis of more than 550 of the donors, sequences lacking an unambiguous match to a single V gene segment were excluded. In an earlier analysis of 587 of the donors, V segments were called functional above 56.7% productive rearrangements and were called segregating when the between-donor standard deviation exceeded 5%. A statistical classification framework was developed to diagnose cytomegalovirus status using the catalog of TCR beta chain sequences. In a later analysis, TCR nucleotide sequences were compared against IMGT/GENE-DB human TR gene sequences so that V and J genes could be assigned. In a later analysis, CDR3 sequences and most-parsimonious VDJ recombination scenarios were assigned using the TCRdist pipeline. In a later analysis, each TCR beta chain was defined by its CDR3 amino acid sequence together with its V-gene family, and reads lacking a unique V-gene family were excluded. A later analysis removed 500 to 650 highly shared, low-generation-probability nucleotide sequences to deal with suspected cross-contamination and a sequencing artifact. For each public chain, a later analysis derived a clonal expansion index from normalized ranks of inferred template counts within each repertoire. In a later analysis, generation probabilities were computed with a VDJ recombination model fitted to out-of-frame rearrangements, and the resulting probabilities were checked against IGoR. In a later analysis, TCR-TCR, TCR-HLA and TCR-CMV co-occurrence was scored with hypergeometric tests, and a repertoire-size bias correction was applied to TCR pairs. False discovery rates were estimated in a later analysis by permuting HLA or CMV assignments 20 times. In a later analysis, co-occurring TCRs were grouped with DBSCAN, and TCRdist sequence similarity was added when clustering was performed within HLA-allele-positive subsets. Repertoires with fewer than 30,000 or more than 120,000 public chains, plus five repertoires with anomalous nucleotide sharing, were excluded from co-occurrence clustering. What TCRdb holds here is the immuneACCESS table cut down to in-frame rearrangements. Part of the clones is not present; checked against another copy, under half of the missing clones reflect an unresolved V gene, and the others are unexplained. D and trimming come from the DNA, and the V and J calls and clone size come from that table. The sample includes roughly 140,000 clones, with 80% to 90% observed a single time. The top ten clonotypes cover around 4.5% of the sample.

This sequence originates from a woman between 40 and 50 years old in good health and CMV-seropositive. The sample was PBMCs. Recombination linked TRBV5-1 to TRBJ1-2; TRBD1 agrees with 10 junctional bases. The CDR3 sequence is CASSLEGQGNGYTF. The DNA is as follows: TGCGCCAGCAGCTTGGAGGGACAGGGGAATGGCTACACCTTC.